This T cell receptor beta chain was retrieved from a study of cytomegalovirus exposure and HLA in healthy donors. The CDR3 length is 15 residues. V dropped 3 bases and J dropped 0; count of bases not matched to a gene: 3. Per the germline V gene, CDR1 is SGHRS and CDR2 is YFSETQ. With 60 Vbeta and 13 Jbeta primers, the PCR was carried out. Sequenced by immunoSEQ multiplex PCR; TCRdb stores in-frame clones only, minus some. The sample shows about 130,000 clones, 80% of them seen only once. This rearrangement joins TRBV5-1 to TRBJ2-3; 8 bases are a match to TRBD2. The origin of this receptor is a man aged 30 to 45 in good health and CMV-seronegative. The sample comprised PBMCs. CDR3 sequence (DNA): TGCGCCAGCAGCTCTCCGGGGGGGAGCACAGATACGCAGTATTTT. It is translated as CASSSPGGSTDTQYF. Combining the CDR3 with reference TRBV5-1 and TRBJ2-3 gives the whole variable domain KAGVTQTPRYLIKTRGQQVTLSCSPISGHRSVSWYQQTPGQGLQFLFEYFSETQRNKGNFPGRFSGRQFSNSRSEMNVSTLELGDSALYLCASSSPGGSTDTQYFGPGTRLTVL.